This T cell receptor (beta chain) was recovered during a study of Graves' ophthalmopathy and Graves' hyperthyroidism. Study results and caveats: Predictions made by the model for ophthalmopathy progression reached approximately 70% sensitivity and about 72% specificity.

TCR beta CDR3 regions were amplified from RNA transcripts. Following a first-round RT-PCR that used HTBI primers, a second-round multiplex PCR was carried out. TCRdb re-analysed the multiplex PCR reads in MiXCR, keeping a single row per CDR3 protein. The table lists some 1.1 million distinct CDR3 sequences, 35% to 45% of them singletons. Researchers turned away patients with other autoimmune diseases, uncontrolled infections, pregnancy or lactation. Germline lookup yields CDR1 LNHNV and CDR2 YYDKDF (reference sequence). The CDR3 totals 14 residues. The V and J ends lost 3 bases and 5 bases, in that order; junction bases with no gene match: 5. Note on this clonotype: The antigen is not known.

The sample comprised peripheral blood or thyroid tissue (not recorded which). The chain combines TRBV15 with TRBJ1-2, with TRBD1 matching 8 bases. This TCR was sampled from an adult man with Graves' hyperthyroidism. The CDR3 DNA reads as TGTGCCACCAGCAGGGGCGGGACAGGATATGGCTACACCTTC. It specifies CATSRGGTGYGYTF. The complete variable domain, with remaining parts taken from reference TRBV15 and TRBJ1-2, reads DAMVIQNPRYQVTQFGKPVTLSCSQTLNHNVMYWYQQKSSQAPKLLFHYYDKDFNNEADTPDNFQSRRPNTSFCFLDIRSPGLGDTAMYLCATSRGGTGYGYTFGSGTRLTVV.